These 23 T cell receptor beta chains were all obtained from the same sample, sequenced in a study of blood T cell repertoires in COVID-19. The assay was immunoSEQ multiplex PCR, and TCRdb's table has in-frame clones only and misses some. There are roughly 25,000 clones in the sample; over 75% occur only once, and about 18% lies in the top ten. The sample was peripheral blood. These receptors originate from a woman of 80 years or more with acute or convalescent COVID-19.

The chain has TRBV19 and TRBJ2-1; 7 nucleotides match TRBD1. The CDR3 is 18 amino acids. Trimming removed 6 bases from V and 0 bases from J; junction bases left unmatched: 14. Germline CDR1 is LNHDA and CDR2 is SQIVND (reference sequence). The CDR3 reads CASRKSRGRDISYNEQFF. CDR3 nucleotide sequence: TGTGCCAGTAGGAAGTCAAGGGGGCGCGATATCTCCTACAATGAGCAGTTCTTC.

The rearrangement uses TRBV30 and TRBJ1-4; 7 bases align to TRBD1. Germline V gene data show CDR1 as GTSNPN and CDR2 as SVGIG (reference sequence). The CDR3 contains 15 residues. The ends lost 3 bases at V and 8 bases at J; junction bases unmatched: 12. CDR3 nucleotide sequence: TGTGCCTGGAGCGGTCAGGGGGTCAGGGGGGAAAAACTGTTTTTT. This encodes CAWSGQGVRGEKLFF.

The chain links TRBV5-1 to TRBJ1-5; D remains unclear. The CDR3 runs to 15 residues. Germline values: CDR1 SGHRS, CDR2 YFSETQ. Trimming stripped 1 base from V and 7 bases from J, with 15 bases between. CDR3 nucleotide sequence: TGCGCCAGCAGCTTGAGCGGTAATCAAGGGCAGCCCCAGCATTTT. Its translation is CASSLSGNQGQPQHF.

This CDR3 is CASSYPKGQNQETQYF. The DNA of the CDR3 is TGCGCCAGCAGCTACCCTAAGGGACAGAATCAAGAGACCCAGTACTTC. J is TRBJ2-5 and V is TRBV4-1; 7 positions match TRBD1. The CDR3 totals 16 residues. V lost 5 bases and J lost 2; bases outside the gene matches: 11. Germline values: CDR1 MGHRA, CDR2 YSYEKL.

There are a few counts of this clone. The chain links TRBV6-6 to TRBJ2-7; D might be TRBD1 (6 bases). Trimming took off 2 bases at V and 5 bases at J, with 10 bases between the two ends. This CDR3 is built from 13 residues. The germline V gene has CDR1 MNHNY and CDR2 SVGAGI (reference sequence). In DNA form, the CDR3 reads TGTGCCAGCAGTTACCTCCGGGACAACGAGCAGTACTTC. It codes for CASSYLRDNEQYF.

The rearrangement uses TRBV6-6 and TRBJ2-5, with 8 positions matching TRBD2. The CDR3 loop spans 13 amino acids. J was trimmed by 5 bases and V by 8 bases; bases with no gene match: 7. Per germline, CDR1 MNHNY and CDR2 SVGAGI (reference sequence). The CDR3 is CASGSGGGETQYF. The CDR3 DNA sequence: TGTGCCAGCGGAAGCGGGGGCGGGGAGACCCAGTACTTC.

The V call is TRBV5-4, the J call TRBJ2-7; 9 nucleotides align to TRBD1. J lost 4 bases, V lost 4 bases, and 9 bases had no gene match. The CDR3 length is 15 residues. CDR1 and CDR2 (germline): SGHNT, YYREEE (reference sequence). The chain's CDR3 is CASSAGTGKGYEQYF. CDR3 DNA sequence: TGTGCCAGCAGCGCCGGGACAGGGAAGGGATACGAGCAGTACTTC.

The chain couples TRBV7-9 to TRBJ1-2; tentative D call: TRBD1 (6 bases). This CDR3 is built from 13 residues. The V end was cut by 3 bases, the J end by 8 bases, with 13 bases between. The germline CDR1 and CDR2 sequences are SEHNR and FQNEAQ (reference sequence). The CDR3 region is CASSLSAGEGYTF. The CDR3 DNA is TGTGCCAGCAGCTTGTCGGCAGGGGAGGGCTACACCTTC.

The chain couples TRBV27 to TRBJ2-2, with 13 bases lining up with TRBD2. V was pared by 7 bases and J by 7 bases, with 12 bases of the junction left unmatched. The CDR3 is 17 amino acids. In germline, CDR1 is MNHEY, CDR2 SMNVEV (reference sequence). This chain's CDR3 is CASTKVGLAGVDGELFF. The CDR3 DNA sequence: TGTGCCAGCACTAAGGTTGGACTAGCGGGAGTGGACGGGGAGCTGTTTTTT.

The chain has TRBV7-2 and TRBJ1-5, with D possibly TRBD1 on 5 matching bases. Trimming shortened V by 3 bases and J by 6 bases, and 12 bases separated the two germline ends. The germline V gene encodes CDR1 SGHTA and CDR2 FQGNSA. The CDR3 runs 14 residues. This CDR3 reads CASSLDRGGQPQHF. The CDR3 nucleotides are TGTGCCAGCAGCTTGGATCGGGGGGGTCAGCCCCAGCATTTT.

V usage is TRBV15 and J usage is TRBJ1-2, with D maybe TRBD1 (6 bases). The V gene's germline CDR1 is LNHNV and CDR2 YYDKDF (reference sequence). Trimming left V 1 base short and J 4 bases short, with 16 bases between. There are 16 residues in the CDR3. The CDR3 bases are TGTGCCACCAGCAGAGGCAGGGGAGCGGGAGTCTATGGCTACACCTTC. Translated, it gives CATSRGRGAGVYGYTF.

The chain has TRBV3-1 (or the pseudogene TRBV3-2) and TRBJ1-1, with D possibly matching TRBD1 (5 bases). Germline V gene data show CDR1 as LGHDT and CDR2 as YNNKEL (reference sequence). Trimming left V 6 bases short and J 0 bases short, with 11 bases between. The CDR3 contains 14 residues. CDR3 nucleotide sequence: TGTGCCAGCAGTCTGACAGCTATGAACACTGAAGCTTTCTTT. Translated: CASSLTAMNTEAFF.

The V and J genes are TRBV6-1 and TRBJ2-7; no reliable D call. The CDR3 is 14 amino acids. Germline CDR1 reads MNHNS; CDR2 reads SASEGT. The V end was cut by 2 bases, the J end by 2 bases, with 10 bases between. CDR3 DNA sequence: TGTGCCAGCAGTGAATCGGCGGCGGCCTACGAGCAGTACTTC. It specifies CASSESAAAYEQYF.

The chain has TRBV13 and TRBJ2-1, with 7 bases aligning to TRBD2. The CDR3 loop spans 12 amino acids. CDR1 is PRHDT, CDR2 FYEKMQ, per germline (reference sequence). V was clipped by 5 bases and J by 9 bases; unmatched bases: 4. The CDR3 DNA reads as TGTGCCAGCAGCCAGACTAGCTTTGAGCAGTTCTTC. This encodes CASSQTSFEQFF.

The chain carries TRBV13 and TRBJ2-1; 8 bases fit TRBD2. The length of the CDR3 is 14 residues. The germline CDR1 and CDR2 sequences are PRHDT and FYEKMQ (reference sequence). V dropped 5 bases and J dropped 7; count of bases not matched to a gene: 7. This CDR3 reads CASSLLGGRNEQFF. CDR3 nucleotide sequence: TGTGCCAGCAGCCTACTAGGCGGGAGGAATGAGCAGTTCTTC.

J is TRBJ1-2 and V is TRBV29-1, with 8 bases identical to TRBD1. This CDR3 is 13 amino acids long. The V and J ends lost 7 bases and 3 bases, in that order; junction bases with no gene match: 7. Germline assignment: CDR1 SQVTM and CDR2 ANQGSEA. The CDR3 DNA reads TGCAGCGCTCGACAGGGGTTGGACTATGGCTACACCTTC. Its protein is CSARQGLDYGYTF.

The chain carries TRBV7-2 and TRBJ1-5; the D gene is possibly TRBD1 (5 bases). The CDR3 totals 13 residues. Germline V gene sequence: CDR1 SGHTA, CDR2 FQGNSA. Trimming cost V 3 bases and J 9 bases, with 12 bases left between them. CDR3 amino acids: CASSLDTSGPQHF. CDR3 bases: TGTGCCAGCAGCTTGGACACCTCAGGGCCCCAGCATTTT.

The chain recombines TRBV6-2 or TRBV6-3 with TRBJ2-7; TRBD2 might be the D (6 bases). CDR1 is MNHEY and CDR2 is SVGEGT in the germline V gene. The CDR3 loop spans 15 amino acids. Trimming took off 5 bases at V and 3 bases at J, with 17 bases between the two ends. The CDR3 coding sequence is TGTGCCAGCAGTGAGCACCGGGACGGGAGCTACGAGCAGTACTTC. Protein: CASSEHRDGSYEQYF.

The rearrangement links TRBV7-9 to TRBJ1-1; D gene uncertain. V was shortened by 0 bases and J by 4 bases, with 15 bases between the two germline ends. CDR1 is SEHNR and CDR2 is FQNEAQ in the germline V gene (reference sequence). The CDR3 contains 16 residues. CDR3 nucleotides: TGTGCCAGCAGCTTAGCGTGGGGAGCTAGGGTCACTGAAGCTTTCTTT. Amino acid sequence: CASSLAWGARVTEAFF. Drawing the rest from reference TRBV7-9 and TRBJ1-1, the complete variable domain is DTGVSQNPRHKITKRGQNVTFRCDPISEHNRLYWYRQTLGQGPEFLTYFQNEAQLEKSRLLSDRFSAERPKGSFSTLEIQRTEQGDSAMYLCASSLAWGARVTEAFFGQGTRLTVV.

V and J are TRBV6-6 and TRBJ1-1; the D is unclear. Germline lookup yields CDR1 MNHNY and CDR2 SVGAGI (reference sequence). V shed 5 bases and J shed 8 bases, with 18 bases lying between them. The CDR3 covers 14 residues. CDR3 residues: CASSHPSAAEEAFF. The CDR3 bases are TGTGCCAGCAGTCACCCCTCCGCCGCGGAAGAAGCTTTCTTT.

The chain carries TRBV9 and TRBJ1-6, with 8 bases matching TRBD1. The trim removed 3 bases at V and 5 bases at J, leaving 4 bases unmatched. The CDR3 consists of 15 residues. Germline V gives CDR1 SGDLS, CDR2 YYNGEE. CDR3 nucleotides: TGTGCCAGCAGCGCGCAGACAGGGGATAATTCACCCCTCCACTTT. Translated: CASSAQTGDNSPLHF.

V is TRBV5-5 and J is TRBJ2-5; TRBD1 matches at 9 bases. V lost 3 bases to trimming and J lost 4 bases; unmatched junction nucleotides: 7. Germline V gives CDR1 SGHKS, CDR2 YYEKEE (reference sequence). There are 15 residues in the CDR3. CDR3 amino acids: CASSSSTGGRETQYF. Here the CDR3 DNA reads TGTGCCAGCAGCTCCTCCACAGGGGGCCGAGAGACCCAGTACTTC. Filled out from reference TRBV5-5 and TRBJ2-5, the complete variable domain reads DAGVTQSPTHLIKTRGQQVTLRCSPISGHKSVSWYQQVLGQGPQFIFQYYEKEERGRGNFPDRFSARQFPNYSSELNVNALLLGDSALYLCASSSSTGGRETQYFGPGTRLLVL.

The chain recombines TRBV6-2 or TRBV6-3 with TRBJ2-2; TRBD2 matches 11 bases. The V segment lost 5 bases and the J segment 5 bases; nucleotides outside the gene matches: 10. Germline loops: CDR1 MNHEY, CDR2 SVGEGT. The CDR3 runs to 17 residues. DNA of the CDR3: TGTGCCAGCAGTCCCAACCCACTAGCGGGAGCTACCGGGGAGCTGTTTTTT. This gives the protein CASSPNPLAGATGELFF.